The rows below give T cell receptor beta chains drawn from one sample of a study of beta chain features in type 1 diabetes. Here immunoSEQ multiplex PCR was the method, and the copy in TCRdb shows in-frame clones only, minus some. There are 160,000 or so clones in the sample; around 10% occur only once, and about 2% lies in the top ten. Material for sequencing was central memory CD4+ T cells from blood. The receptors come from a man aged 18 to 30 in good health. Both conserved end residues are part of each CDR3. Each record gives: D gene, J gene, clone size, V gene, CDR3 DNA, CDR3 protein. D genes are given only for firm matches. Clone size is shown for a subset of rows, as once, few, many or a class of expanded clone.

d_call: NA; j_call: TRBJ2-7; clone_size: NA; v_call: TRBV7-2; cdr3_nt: TGTGCCAGCAGCCCTCGACAGGAGGCATACTACGAGCAGTACTTC; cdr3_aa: CASSPRQEAYYEQYF
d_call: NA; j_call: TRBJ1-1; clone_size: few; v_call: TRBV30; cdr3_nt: TGTGCCTGGAAACACGTAAAGAACACTGAAGCTTTCTTT; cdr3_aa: CAWKHVKNTEAFF
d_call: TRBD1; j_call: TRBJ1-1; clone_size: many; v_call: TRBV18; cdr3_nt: TGTGCCAGCTCACCTTTTGGGACAGCCAACACTGAAGCTTTCTTT; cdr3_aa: CASSPFGTANTEAFF
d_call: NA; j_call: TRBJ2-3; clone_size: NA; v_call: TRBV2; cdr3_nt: TGTGCCAGCAGTGAAGGCCGGACTATCCAACCGCTGGATACGCAGTATTTT; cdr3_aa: CASSEGRTIQPLDTQYF
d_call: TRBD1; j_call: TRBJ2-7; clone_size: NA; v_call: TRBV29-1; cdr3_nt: TGCAGCGTTGAGTACAGGGGCCAACGATACCACGAGCAGTACTTC; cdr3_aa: CSVEYRGQRYHEQYF
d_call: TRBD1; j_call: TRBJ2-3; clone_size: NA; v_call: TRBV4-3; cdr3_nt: TGCGCCAGCAGCCAACGGGGGGACAGGGGGCGCAACTGGCCAGATACGCAGTATTTT; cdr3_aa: CASSQRGDRGRNWPDTQYF
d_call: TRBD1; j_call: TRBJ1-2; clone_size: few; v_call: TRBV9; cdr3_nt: TGTGCCAGCAGCCCGCTCGGACAGGGGCTCTCTGGCTACACCTTC; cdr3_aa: CASSPLGQGLSGYTF
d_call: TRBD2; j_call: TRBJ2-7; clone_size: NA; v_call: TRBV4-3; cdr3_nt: TGCGCCAGCAGCCCCCGGGCTAGCGGGGGGTACGAGCAGTACTTC; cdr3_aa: CASSPRASGGYEQYF
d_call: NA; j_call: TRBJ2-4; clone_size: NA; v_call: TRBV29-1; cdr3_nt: TGCAGCGTTGGAACATTTGCCAAAAACATTCAGTACTTC; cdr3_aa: CSVGTFAKNIQYF
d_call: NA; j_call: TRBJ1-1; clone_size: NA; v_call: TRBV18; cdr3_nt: TGTGCCAGCTCAGGGACAACCAAGAACACTGAAGCTTTCTTT; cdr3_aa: CASSGTTKNTEAFF
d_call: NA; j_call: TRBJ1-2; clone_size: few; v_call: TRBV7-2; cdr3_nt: TGTGCCAGCAGCGTCAGACAGAATAACTATGGCTACACCTTC; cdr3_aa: CASSVRQNNYGYTF
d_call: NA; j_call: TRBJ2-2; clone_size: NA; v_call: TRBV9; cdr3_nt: TGTGCCAGCAGCGTGCGAACAGTTAACACCGGGGAGCTGTTTTTT; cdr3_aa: CASSVRTVNTGELFF
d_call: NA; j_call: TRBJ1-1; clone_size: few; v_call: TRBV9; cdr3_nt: TGTGCCAGCAGCTACCCGGGGAACACTGAAGCTTTCTTT; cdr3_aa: CASSYPGNTEAFF
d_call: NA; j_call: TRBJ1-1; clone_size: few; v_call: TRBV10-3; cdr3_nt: TGTGCCATCAGTGCCGGGCCTGAAGCTTTCTTT; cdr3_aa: CAISAGPEAFF
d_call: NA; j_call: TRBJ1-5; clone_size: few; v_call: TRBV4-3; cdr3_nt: TGCGCCAGCAGCCACGGGACAAAAAGCAATCAGCCCCAGCATTTT; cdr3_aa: CASSHGTKSNQPQHF
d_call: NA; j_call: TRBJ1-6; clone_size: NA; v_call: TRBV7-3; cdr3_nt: TGTGCCAGCAGCCAAAACCGACGGTTCTCACCCCTCCACTTT; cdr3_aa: CASSQNRRFSPLHF
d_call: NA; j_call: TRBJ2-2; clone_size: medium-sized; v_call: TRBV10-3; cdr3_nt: TGTGCCATCAGTGCCGGGAGTTACGCCGGGGAGCTGTTTTTT; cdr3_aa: CAISAGSYAGELFF
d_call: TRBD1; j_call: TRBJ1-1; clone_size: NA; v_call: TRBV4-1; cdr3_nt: TGCGCCAGCCGACTTCAGGGGGTTGACACTGAAGCTTTCTTT; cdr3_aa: CASRLQGVDTEAFF
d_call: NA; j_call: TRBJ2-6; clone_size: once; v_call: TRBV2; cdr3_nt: TGTGCCAGCAGGGCCGAGTCTGGGGCCAACGTCCTGACTTTC; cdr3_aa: CASRAESGANVLTF
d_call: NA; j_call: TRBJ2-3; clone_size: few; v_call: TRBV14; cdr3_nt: TGTGCCAGCAGCCAAGGCCCGACAGATACGCAGTATTTT; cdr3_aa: CASSQGPTDTQYF
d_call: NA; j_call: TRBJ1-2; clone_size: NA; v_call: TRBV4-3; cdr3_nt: TGCGCCAGCAGCAGCGGGTATGGCTACACCTTC; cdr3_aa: CASSSGYGYTF
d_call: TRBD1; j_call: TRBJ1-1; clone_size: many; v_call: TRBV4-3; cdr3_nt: TGCGCCAGCAGCCAAAACCCGGGACAGGGAAGCACTGAAGCTTTCTTT; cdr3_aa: CASSQNPGQGSTEAFF
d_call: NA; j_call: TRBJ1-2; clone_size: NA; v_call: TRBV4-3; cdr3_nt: TGCGCCAGCAGCCAAGTCTCAGGGGTCTATGGCTACACCTTC; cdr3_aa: CASSQVSGVYGYTF
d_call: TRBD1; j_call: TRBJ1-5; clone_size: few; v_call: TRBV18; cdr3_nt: TGTGCCAGCTCACCTTCAGGGGGCGGCCAGCCCCAGCATTTT; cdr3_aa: CASSPSGGGQPQHF
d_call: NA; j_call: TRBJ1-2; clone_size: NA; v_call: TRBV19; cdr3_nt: TGTGCCAACCGGATAGGCCTTAACTCTGGCTACACCTTC; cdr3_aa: CANRIGLNSGYTF
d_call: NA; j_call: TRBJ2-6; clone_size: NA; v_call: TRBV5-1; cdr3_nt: TGCGCCAGCAGCTGGGGGGCCTCTGGGGCCAACGTCCTGACTTTC; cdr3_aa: CASSWGASGANVLTF
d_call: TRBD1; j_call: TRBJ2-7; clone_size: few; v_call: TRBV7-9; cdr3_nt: TGTGCCAGCAGCTTAGCAGGGGGACAGGGACCCTACGAGCAGTACTTC; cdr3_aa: CASSLAGGQGPYEQYF
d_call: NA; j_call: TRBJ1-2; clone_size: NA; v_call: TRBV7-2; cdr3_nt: TGTGCCAGCAGCTCGGACAGATGGAACTATGGCTACACCTTC; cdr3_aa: CASSSDRWNYGYTF
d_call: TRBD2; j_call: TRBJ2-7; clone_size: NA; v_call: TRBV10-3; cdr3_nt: TGTGCCAGCAGTTATCCGACTAGCGGGGGAGAGTACGAGCAGTACTTC; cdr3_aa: CASSYPTSGGEYEQYF
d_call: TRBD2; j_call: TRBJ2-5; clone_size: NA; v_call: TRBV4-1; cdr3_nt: TGCGCCAGCAGCCCTCGACTAGCGGGAGGGCGAGAGACCCAGTACTTC; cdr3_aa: CASSPRLAGGRETQYF
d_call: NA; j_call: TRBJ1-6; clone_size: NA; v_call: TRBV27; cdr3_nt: TGTGCCAGCAGTTTATCCTCAGGGACCCTTAATTCACCCCTCCACTTT; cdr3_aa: CASSLSSGTLNSPLHF
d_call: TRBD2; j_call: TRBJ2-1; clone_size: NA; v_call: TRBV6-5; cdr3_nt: TGTGCCAGCAGTTCCCCTAGCGGGGGGCAATACAATGAGCAGTTCTTC; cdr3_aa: CASSSPSGGQYNEQFF
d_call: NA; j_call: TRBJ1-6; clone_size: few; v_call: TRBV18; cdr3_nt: TGTGCCAGCTCACGAGGACAGAATAATAATTCACCCCTCCACTTT; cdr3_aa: CASSRGQNNNSPLHF
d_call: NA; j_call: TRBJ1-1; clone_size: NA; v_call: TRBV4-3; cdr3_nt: TGCGCCAGCAGCCAAGATTGGAGGGGAGATGAAGCTTTCTTT; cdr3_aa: CASSQDWRGDEAFF
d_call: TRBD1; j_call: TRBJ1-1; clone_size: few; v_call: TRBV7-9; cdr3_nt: TGTGCCAGCAGCGCCGGGACAGGGGGCTTCACTGAAGCTTTCTTT; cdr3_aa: CASSAGTGGFTEAFF
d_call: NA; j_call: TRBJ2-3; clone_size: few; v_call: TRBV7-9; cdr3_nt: TGTGCCAGCAGCGCCGTCACAGATACGCAGTATTTT; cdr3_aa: CASSAVTDTQYF
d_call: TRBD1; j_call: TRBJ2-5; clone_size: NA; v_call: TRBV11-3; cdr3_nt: TGTGCCAGCAGTTCGGGACAGGGGACAAGGGAGACCCAGTACTTC; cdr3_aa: CASSSGQGTRETQYF
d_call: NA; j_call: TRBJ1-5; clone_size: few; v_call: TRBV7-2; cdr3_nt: TGTGCCAGCAGCCCCCCTGGGGGGTGGAATCAGCCCCAGCATTTT; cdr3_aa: CASSPPGGWNQPQHF